A single sample gave rise to the 19 T cell receptor beta chains below, sequenced in a study of T cells in Graves' hyperthyroidism and ophthalmopathy. Researchers took RNA transcripts and amplified the TCR beta CDR3 regions from them. The HTBI primer set drove a first-round RT-PCR of the TCR CDR3. TCRdb re-called the multiplex PCR reads through MiXCR, storing one row per CDR3 protein. In the table there are hundreds of thousands of distinct CDR3 sequences, about 14% of which are singletons. The sample comprised blood. These receptors came from a man aged 50 to 59 with Graves' ophthalmopathy.

This clonotype was counted ten times or more. The rearrangement joins TRBV18 to TRBJ2-7; 7 bases line up with TRBD1. The junction had 4 bases not matched to a gene; V was cut back by 2 bases and J by 6 bases. CDR1 and CDR2 (germline): KGHSH, LQKENI. This CDR3 spans 13 amino acids. CDR3 in amino acids: CASSPGQELEQYF. The CDR3 nucleotides read TGTGCCAGCTCACCAGGACAGGAACTCGAGCAGTACTTC.

This clonotype was detected ten times or more. The CDR3 nucleotides are TGTGCCTGGAGTTTACAGGGCTACGAGCAGTACTTC. This translates into CAWSLQGYEQYF. The rearrangement uses TRBV30 and TRBJ2-7, with a weak D call TRBD1 (6 bases). CDR3 length: 12 residues. V was cut by 2 bases and J by 3 bases, with 8 bases left in between. Germline CDR1 GTSNPN, CDR2 SVGIG (reference sequence).

This clonotype was observed many times. This sequence joins TRBV27 and TRBJ1-1; 8 bases are shared with TRBD1. V dropped 5 bases and J dropped 10; count of bases not matched to a gene: 9. Germline V CDR1 and CDR2: MNHEY, SMNVEV (reference sequence). The CDR3 has 13 residues. The CDR3 DNA reads as TGTGCCAGCAGTCCTTCCAGGGGGCGCGCAGCTTTCTTT. It is translated as CASSPSRGRAAFF.

In this sample, this clonotype turned up a few times. The chain uses TRBV6-1 and TRBJ2-7; 10 bases agree with TRBD2. The CDR3 consists of 16 residues. Trimming took 5 bases from V and 2 from J; bases not matched to a gene: 9. Germline V gene sequence: CDR1 MNHNS, CDR2 SASEGT. In DNA, the CDR3 is TGTGCCAGCAGTAGAACTAGCGGGATCCAAACCTACGAGCAGTACTTC. Its protein product is CASSRTSGIQTYEQYF.

This clonotype was counted between two and nine times. V usage is TRBV11-1 and J usage is TRBJ2-6; D is ambiguous. The CDR3 is made up of 14 amino acids. Germline V lookup: CDR1 SGHAT, CDR2 FQDESV (reference sequence). Trimming pared 5 bases from V and 0 bases from J, leaving 5 bases between. DNA of the CDR3: TGTGCCAGCAGCGCGCACTCTGGGGCCAACGTCCTGACTTTC. Its protein is CASSAHSGANVLTF.

This clonotype was seen only a few times. In DNA form, the CDR3 reads TGCGCCAGCAGCTCGGGACGGGGTAATTCACCCCTCCACTTT. This sequence encodes CASSSGRGNSPLHF. The chain combines TRBV5-1 with TRBJ1-6; maybe TRBD1 (5 bases). CDR1 and CDR2 (germline): SGHRS, YFSETQ. Trimming cost V 3 bases and J 6 bases, with 10 bases left between them. The CDR3 extends over 14 amino acids. Using reference TRBV5-1 and TRBJ1-6 for the parts outside the CDR3, the full variable domain is KAGVTQTPRYLIKTRGQQVTLSCSPISGHRSVSWYQQTPGQGLQFLFEYFSETQRNKGNFPGRFSGRQFSNSRSEMNVSTLELGDSALYLCASSSGRGNSPLHFGNGTRLTVT.

This clonotype was seen ten or more times. The chain uses TRBV30 and TRBJ1-1; 9 bases match TRBD1. The CDR3 sequence is 12 residues long. Germline V CDR1 and CDR2: GTSNPN, SVGIG (reference sequence). J gave up 8 bases and V 4 bases, and 5 bases lay outside the gene matches. This CDR3 reads CAWTDRGNEAFF. The DNA of the CDR3 is TGTGCCTGGACAGACAGGGGGAACGAAGCTTTCTTT.

This clonotype was observed at least ten times. This chain links TRBV12-3 or TRBV12-4 with TRBJ2-2, with 9 bases identical to TRBD2. The CDR3 is made up of 16 amino acids. J gave up 6 bases and V 3 bases, and 8 bases lay outside the gene matches. The CDR3 bases are TGTGCCAGCAGTTTTTTAGGGCGGGAGGGCCCCGGGGAGCTGTTTTTT. It translates to CASSFLGREGPGELFF.

This clonotype was counted only a few times. The chain carries TRBV5-1 and TRBJ2-5; TRBD1 is a possible D gene (6 bases). Trimming left V 2 bases short and J 3 bases short, with 11 bases between. The CDR3 contains 14 residues. Germline loops: CDR1 SGHRS, CDR2 YFSETQ. CDR3 sequence reads: CASSLWTDEETQYF. In DNA, the CDR3 is TGCGCCAGCAGCTTATGGACAGATGAAGAGACCCAGTACTTC.

The chain carries TRBV11-2 and TRBJ2-1; 14 bases are shared with TRBD2. Germline V gene data show CDR1 as SGHAT and CDR2 as FQNNGV. This CDR3 has 15 amino acids. The trim removed 4 bases at V and 9 bases at J, leaving 5 bases unmatched. The chain's CDR3 is CASSWGTSGSTEQFF. CDR3 sequence (DNA): TGTGCCAGCAGCTGGGGGACTAGCGGGAGTACTGAGCAGTTCTTC.

This clonotype was picked up many times. The chain employs TRBV30 and TRBJ2-3, with D maybe TRBD2 (6 bases). Trimming stripped 5 bases from V and 1 base from J, with 13 bases between. The CDR3 covers 14 residues. Looked up from germline, CDR1 is GTSNPN and CDR2 is SVGIG (reference sequence). The CDR3 reads CAWGTFSGTDTQYF. CDR3 bases: TGTGCCTGGGGGACTTTCTCTGGCACAGATACGCAGTATTTT.

This clonotype was found a few times. The chain links TRBV6-1 to TRBJ2-7, with D perhaps TRBD2 (6 bases). Trimming left V 6 bases short and J 0 bases short, with 12 bases between. Germline V lookup: CDR1 MNHNS, CDR2 SASEGT. The CDR3 contains 14 residues. This chain's CDR3 is CASSRDFYSYEQYF. The DNA of the CDR3 is TGTGCCAGCAGCCGGGACTTCTACTCCTACGAGCAGTACTTC.

The CDR3 spells CAIRTDSNQPQHF. The CDR3, as DNA: TGTGCCATCAGGACGGATAGCAATCAGCCCCAGCATTTT. This sequence joins TRBV10-3 and TRBJ1-5; D is unclear. Deletions cut 6 bases from V and 0 bases from J, with 6 bases between. The CDR3 sequence is 13 residues long. From germline, CDR1 is ENHRY and CDR2 SYGVKD.

This clonotype was observed a handful of times. The CDR3 region is CASRTGPGPGELFF. CDR3 sequence (DNA): TGTGCCAGCAGGACCGGACCCGGGCCCGGGGAGCTGTTTTTT. The chain carries TRBV28 and TRBJ2-2; no firm D call. Trimming stripped 6 bases from V and 6 bases from J, with 14 bases between. The CDR3 is 14 amino acids. CDR1 and CDR2 (germline): MDHEN, SYDVKM.

This clonotype was seen many times. CDR3 DNA sequence: TGTGCCAGCAGTTCATTACAGAAGACAGATACGCAGTATTTT. This codes for CASSSLQKTDTQYF. J is TRBJ2-3 and V is TRBV27; unclear D gene. V lost 4 bases, J lost 3 bases, and 11 bases lay in between. CDR1 and CDR2 (germline): MNHEY, SMNVEV (reference sequence). This CDR3 has 14 residues.

This clonotype was counted at least ten times. The CDR3 protein is CAWSPTRDTQYF. The CDR3 DNA follows: TGTGCCTGGAGTCCTACGCGAGATACGCAGTATTTT. The chain carries TRBV30 and TRBJ2-3; D is unclear. V lost 2 bases and J lost 5, with 8 bases in between. Looked up from germline, CDR1 is GTSNPN and CDR2 is SVGIG (reference sequence). The CDR3 runs to 12 residues.

This clonotype was counted many times. CDR3 nucleotides: TGTGCCAGCACTGAATGGCCAGATACGCAGTATTTT. It translates to CASTEWPDTQYF. V gene TRBV6-2 or TRBV6-3 combines with J gene TRBJ2-3; D unresolved. The length of the CDR3 is 12 residues. Per the germline V gene, CDR1 is MNHEY and CDR2 is SVGEGT. Trimming cost V 7 bases and J 4 bases, with 9 bases left between them.

This clonotype was seen many times. CDR3 nucleotide sequence: TGTGCCAGCAGCCTGAGAATAGGGTCCTACGAGCAGTACTTC. Protein product: CASSLRIGSYEQYF. This rearrangement joins TRBV28 to TRBJ2-7, with no clear D. Between the trimmed V and J ends, which lost 6 bases and 1 base, there was a span of 13 bases. Germline CDR1 and CDR2: MDHEN and SYDVKM. The CDR3 runs to 14 residues.

The CDR3 coding sequence is TGTGCCAGCAGTGGAGCTAGCGGGAGGACTCACGCCTCTGGGGATACGCAGTATTTT. It encodes CASSGASGRTHASGDTQYF. This chain links TRBV11-1 with TRBJ2-3, with 11 positions matching TRBD2. There are 19 residues in the CDR3. Germline loops: CDR1 SGHAT, CDR2 FQDESV (reference sequence). V was pared by 6 bases and J by 6 bases, with 20 bases of the junction left unmatched.